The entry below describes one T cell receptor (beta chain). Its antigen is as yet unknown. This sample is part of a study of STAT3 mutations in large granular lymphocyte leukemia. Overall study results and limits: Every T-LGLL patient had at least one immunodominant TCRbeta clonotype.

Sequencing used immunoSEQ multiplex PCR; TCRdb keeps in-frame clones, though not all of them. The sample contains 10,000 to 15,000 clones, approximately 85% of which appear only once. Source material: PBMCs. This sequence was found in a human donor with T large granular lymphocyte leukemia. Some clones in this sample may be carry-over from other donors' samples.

As DNA, the CDR3 is TGTGCCAGCAGCATGGGGGGGCCGCCGAACACTGAAGCTTTCTTT. It specifies CASSMGGPPNTEAFF. This rearrangement joins TRBV21-1 to TRBJ1-1. TRBV21-1 is termed a pseudogene. CDR3 length equals 15 residues.